This entry concerns a single TCR beta chain. This record comes from a study of cytomegalovirus exposure and HLA in healthy donors. PCR amplification relied on 60 Vbeta primers (plus 13 Jbeta primers). Only in-frame clones appear in the TCRdb table, and some are missing; sequencing was by immunoSEQ multiplex PCR. The repertoire has under 300,000 clones, about 86% of them found once; the top ten carry 8%. Sequencing input: PBMCs. This sequence was found in an older woman in good health and CMV-seropositive.

In nucleotides, the CDR3 is TGTGCCAGCAGCCCCTCAGGGGTGGGGAAACTGTTTTTT. This encodes CASSPSGVGKLFF. The chain is built from TRBV7-2 and TRBJ1-4; tentative D call: TRBD1 (6 bases). The CDR3 length is 13 residues. Germline V gene sequence: CDR1 SGHTA, CDR2 FQGNSA. V lost 5 bases, J lost 11 bases, and 15 bases lay in between.